The 18 T cell receptor beta chains listed next were all sequenced from one sample in a study of response to subunit inactivated influenza vaccine. TCRdb redid the calling of the RT-PCR reads with MiXCR, one entry per CDR3 protein. The sample yields roughly 700,000 distinct CDR3 sequences, about 15% seen once. The starting material was PBMCs from blood, obtained roughly 12 days after vaccination. The receptors shown here come from a man aged 50 to 59 who received an inactivated influenza vaccine.

V usage is TRBV6-1 and J usage is TRBJ1-1, with D maybe TRBD1 (5 bases). The CDR3 has 16 amino acids. Germline V gives CDR1 MNHNS, CDR2 SASEGT. V was clipped by 8 bases and J by 1 base, with 20 bases between them. Here the CDR3 reads CASQPGHRFRNTEAFF. CDR3 in DNA: TGTGCCAGCCAACCAGGACACCGATTCCGGAACACTGAAGCTTTCTTT.

The sample holds a few counts of this clonotype. The gene calls are TRBV5-5 and TRBJ2-1; TRBD1 matches at 7 bases. Trimming took 5 bases from V and 2 from J; bases not matched to a gene: 7. From germline, CDR1 is SGHKS and CDR2 YYEKEE (reference sequence). The CDR3 has 15 residues. The CDR3, as DNA: TGTGCCAGCAGACCCACGGGACAGCCCTACAATGAGCAGTTCTTC. Amino acid sequence: CASRPTGQPYNEQFF.

This chain uses TRBV6-1 with TRBJ2-1; perhaps TRBD1 as D (5 bases). The CDR3 length is 15 residues. Per germline, CDR1 MNHNS and CDR2 SASEGT. Between the trimmed V and J ends, which lost 5 bases and 1 base, there was a span of 12 bases. The CDR3 bases are TGTGCCAGCAGTATGACAGATCCTTCCTACAATGAGCAGTTCTTC. As protein: CASSMTDPSYNEQFF.

The chain uses TRBV20-1 and TRBJ1-6, with 7 bases lining up with TRBD1. The CDR3 has 15 amino acids. CDR1 and CDR2 (germline): DFQATT, SNEGSKA (reference sequence). V lost 6 bases, J lost 5 bases, and 10 bases stayed unmatched. CDR3: CSARTGTADNSPLHF. In DNA form, the CDR3 reads TGCAGTGCGAGGACCGGGACAGCCGATAATTCACCCCTCCACTTT.

This clonotype was observed a handful of times. The chain employs TRBV4-3 and TRBJ1-4; D unresolved. Trimming took off 2 bases at V and 7 bases at J, with 14 bases between the two ends. Germline CDR1 reads LGHNA; CDR2 reads YSLEER. This CDR3 is built from 15 residues. The CDR3 DNA follows: TGCGCCAGCAGCCAACATAGGAGTGTTGGTGAAAAACTGTTTTTT. Protein product: CASSQHRSVGEKLFF.

This clonotype showed up many times. The chain employs TRBV6-5 and TRBJ2-1; the match to TRBD2 covers 8 bases. Unmatched junction bases numbered 11, after V lost 2 bases and J lost 8 bases. Germline CDR1 MNHEY, CDR2 SVGAGI. The CDR3 extends over 16 amino acids. CDR3 loop: CASSYRTSTQFDEQFF. The CDR3 DNA is TGTGCCAGCAGTTACCGGACTAGCACCCAGTTCGATGAGCAGTTCTTC.

The CDR3 region is CSARGLAGTSTDTQYF. The CDR3 coding sequence is TGCAGTGCTAGGGGGCTAGCGGGGACTAGCACAGATACGCAGTATTTT. The chain links TRBV20-1 to TRBJ2-3; 9 bases match TRBD2. The CDR3 contains 16 residues. Germline V gives CDR1 DFQATT, CDR2 SNEGSKA (reference sequence). The J segment lost 0 bases and the V segment lost 3 bases, leaving 7 bases of the junction unmatched.

The table lists this clonotype with many counts. The chain combines TRBV29-1 with TRBJ2-3; TRBD2 matches at 8 bases. Germline V lookup: CDR1 SQVTM, CDR2 ANQGSEA. With 5 bases clipped from V and 8 bases from J, the junction kept 9 bases outside the gene matches. The CDR3 spans 13 residues. CDR3 protein: CSVSGGEVGTQYF. The CDR3 nucleotides read TGCAGCGTTTCCGGGGGGGAAGTGGGTACGCAGTATTTT.

The gene calls are TRBV21-1 and TRBJ1-1. TRBV21-1 is recorded as a pseudogene. This CDR3 comprises 13 residues. CDR3 residues: CASYQHRCTEAFF. CDR3 nucleotide sequence: TGTGCCAGCTATCAACATCGGTGTACTGAAGCTTTCTTT.

This clonotype was detected many times. The V gene is TRBV7-2, the J gene TRBJ2-1; 12 bases map to TRBD1. This CDR3 comprises 15 residues. Trimming cost V 6 bases and J 7 bases; bases outside gene matches: 7. CDR1 and CDR2 from the germline V gene are SGHTA and FQGNSA. Here the CDR3 DNA reads TGTGCCAGCAGTCCGGGACAGGGGGCGCAGAATGAGCAGTTCTTC. Its protein product is CASSPGQGAQNEQFF.

This clonotype was seen a handful of times. The chain carries TRBV20-1 and TRBJ2-5; D gene unclear. V was cut by 3 bases and J by 2 bases, with 7 bases left in between. This CDR3 has 12 amino acids. Looked up from germline, CDR1 is DFQATT and CDR2 is SNEGSKA (reference sequence). The CDR3 nucleotides are TGCAGTGCTAGGCGTTTTCAAGAGACCCAGTACTTC. This encodes CSARRFQETQYF.

The rearrangement uses TRBV18 and TRBJ1-1; D uncertain. Trimming shortened V by 4 bases and J by 0 bases, and 6 bases separated the two germline ends. This CDR3 is built from 13 residues. CDR1 KGHSH and CDR2 LQKENI come from the germline V gene. DNA for the CDR3: TGTGCCAGCTCACGAGACATGAACACTGAAGCTTTCTTT. Encoded protein: CASSRDMNTEAFF.

This clonotype was counted only a few times. The chain has TRBV27 and TRBJ2-2; weak D call: TRBD2 (5 bases). CDR1 is MNHEY, CDR2 SMNVEV, per germline (reference sequence). Trimming stripped 3 bases from V and 1 base from J, with 15 bases between. The CDR3 is made up of 17 amino acids. CDR3 DNA: TGTGCCAGCAGTTTCCTGGTAAACAGCGGGAACACCGGGGAGCTGTTTTTT. It translates to CASSFLVNSGNTGELFF.

This clonotype was found a few times. This chain links TRBV7-2 with TRBJ2-5; D tentatively fits TRBD1 or TRBD2 (5 bases each). Germline CDR1 SGHTA, CDR2 FQGNSA. V was clipped by 5 bases and J by 2 bases, with 15 bases between them. This CDR3 region has 15 residues. The CDR3 region has the DNA TGTGCCAGCAGCCCAAACCGGGACGTTCAAGAGACCCAGTACTTC. Its translation is CASSPNRDVQETQYF.

The chain carries TRBV5-1 and TRBJ2-1; D may be TRBD2 (5 bases). Germline values: CDR1 SGHRS, CDR2 YFSETQ. The CDR3 consists of 15 residues. V lost 3 bases and J 0 bases, leaving 10 bases between the germline ends. The CDR3 protein is CASSYEGVSYNEQFF. CDR3 in DNA: TGCGCCAGCAGCTACGAGGGAGTCTCCTACAATGAGCAGTTCTTC.

This clonotype was seen more than once but under ten times. The J gene is TRBJ2-7, the V gene TRBV5-1, with 12 positions matching TRBD2. V lost 5 bases and J lost 4; bases outside the gene matches: 7. Germline V gene lookup returns CDR1 SGHRS and CDR2 YFSETQ. This CDR3 is 15 amino acids long. The CDR3 loop reads CASRLAGGNSYEQYF. The CDR3 bases are TGCGCCAGCAGGCTAGCGGGAGGGAATTCTTACGAGCAGTACTTC. The whole variable domain, remainder taken from reference TRBV5-1 and TRBJ2-7, is KAGVTQTPRYLIKTRGQQVTLSCSPISGHRSVSWYQQTPGQGLQFLFEYFSETQRNKGNFPGRFSGRQFSNSRSEMNVSTLELGDSALYLCASRLAGGNSYEQYFGPGTRLTVT.

This clonotype has a handful of counts. The chain employs TRBV29-1 and TRBJ2-7; TRBD2 is a possible D gene (5 bases). V was trimmed by 6 bases and J by 3 bases, leaving 18 bases between them. The CDR3 runs 14 residues. Germline V lookup: CDR1 SQVTM, CDR2 ANQGSEA. The CDR3 DNA is TGCAGCGTCTCCCTAGGGCTAGCCGTCTACGAGCAGTACTTC. It translates to CSVSLGLAVYEQYF.

This clonotype was recorded once. V and J are TRBV4-2 and TRBJ2-1, with 12 positions matching TRBD2. The CDR3 totals 17 residues. CDR1 and CDR2 (germline): LGHNA, YNFKEQ. V lost 1 base and J lost 4; bases outside the gene matches: 5. CDR3 sequence: CASSQGTSGKGYNEQFF. The CDR3 DNA reads as TGTGCCAGCAGCCAAGGGACTAGCGGGAAGGGATACAATGAGCAGTTCTTC.